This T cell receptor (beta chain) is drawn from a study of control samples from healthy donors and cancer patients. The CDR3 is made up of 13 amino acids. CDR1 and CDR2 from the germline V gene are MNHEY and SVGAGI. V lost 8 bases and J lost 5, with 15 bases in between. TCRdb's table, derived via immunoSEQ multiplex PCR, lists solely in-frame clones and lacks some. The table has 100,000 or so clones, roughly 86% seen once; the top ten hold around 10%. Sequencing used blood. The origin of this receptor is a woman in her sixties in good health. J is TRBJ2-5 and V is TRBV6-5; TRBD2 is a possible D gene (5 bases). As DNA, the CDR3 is TGTGCCAGCCGTAGCGTACTGGGGGAGACCCAGTACTTC. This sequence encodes CASRSVLGETQYF.